The 20 T cell receptor beta chains listed next were all sequenced from one sample in a study of identifying expanded T cells in peripheral blood. Sequenced by immunoSEQ multiplex PCR; TCRdb stores in-frame clones only, minus some. The table has some 70,000 clones, roughly nine tenths seen once; the top ten hold roughly 3%. Input material: blood. The receptors come from a person between 18 and 75 years old in good health.

The chain couples TRBV7-2 to TRBJ2-7; 12 nucleotides agree with TRBD2. Germline CDR1 is SGHTA and CDR2 is FQGNSA. V lost 2 bases to trimming and J lost 7 bases; unmatched junction nucleotides: 9. CDR3 length: 16 amino acids. CDR3: CASSLWLAGGPREQYF. The CDR3 nucleotides read TGTGCCAGCAGCTTATGGCTAGCGGGAGGGCCACGGGAGCAGTACTTC.

A note on this clone: Since no conserved phenylalanine or tryptophan closes the CDR3, a read error is the likely cause. It is unclear where the CDR3 begins or ends on the DNA, so no DNA is shown, and the CDR3 is as TCRdb lists it. The V call is TRBV12-5, the J call TRBJ1-1. Per germline, CDR1 LGHNT and CDR2 FRNRAP. The CDR3 is 11 residues long, ends included. CDR3 in amino acids: CASGLVHGAYK.

V gene TRBV5-1 combines with J gene TRBJ2-2, with 10 bases aligning to TRBD1. J gave up 7 bases and V 6 bases, and 9 bases lay outside the gene matches. The CDR3 totals 15 residues. Germline CDR1 reads SGHRS; CDR2 reads YFSETQ. CDR3 in DNA: TGCGCCAGCAACCTCGGGACAGGGGTCGTCGGGGAGCTGTTTTTT. Amino acids: CASNLGTGVVGELFF.

This chain connects TRBV13 to TRBJ2-1; a possible D gene is TRBD2 (6 bases). The CDR3 loop spans 14 amino acids. Germline lookup yields CDR1 PRHDT and CDR2 FYEKMQ (reference sequence). Trimming stripped 4 bases from V and 5 bases from J, with 12 bases between. The CDR3 spells CASSWFWEDNEQFF. CDR3 in DNA: TGTGCCAGCAGCTGGTTTTGGGAGGACAATGAGCAGTTCTTC.

This clone has just a few counts. The gene calls are TRBV6-1 and TRBJ1-2; the D is unclear. Trimming left V 0 bases short and J 4 bases short, with 6 bases between. The length of the CDR3 is 13 residues. Germline lookup yields CDR1 MNHNS and CDR2 SASEGT. CDR3 DNA: TGTGCCAGCAGTGAAGCGCCTAGCTATGGCTACACCTTC. Amino acid sequence: CASSEAPSYGYTF.

In its sample, this clone was seen a few times. The rearrangement joins TRBV11-2 to TRBJ1-2; weak D call: TRBD1 (5 bases). Germline V gene lookup returns CDR1 SGHAT and CDR2 FQNNGV. CDR3 length: 13 residues. V lost 4 bases, J lost 4 bases, and 10 bases lay in between. DNA of the CDR3: TGTGCCAGCAGCTCCAGGGACCTCTATGGCTACACCTTC. Translating it yields CASSSRDLYGYTF.

V and J are TRBV5-6 and TRBJ1-1; 9 bases agree with TRBD1. Germline CDR1 and CDR2: SGHDT and YYEEEE. J lost 11 bases, V lost 0 bases, and 2 bases had no gene match. This CDR3 has 12 residues. CDR3 DNA sequence: TGTGCCAGCAGCTTGGGGGACAGGGTGGCTTTCTTT. Its translation: CASSLGDRVAFF.

The V and J genes are TRBV28 and TRBJ2-5; weak D call: TRBD2 (5 bases). CDR1 is MDHEN and CDR2 is SYDVKM in the germline V gene. There are 16 residues in the CDR3. V gave up 2 bases and J gave up 0 bases, with 13 bases separating them. CDR3: CASSLGETSYQETQYF. The CDR3 DNA follows: TGTGCCAGCAGTTTAGGGGAGACCTCATACCAAGAGACCCAGTACTTC.

The chain carries TRBV28 and TRBJ1-1, with D maybe TRBD1 (6 bases). Trimming took off 2 bases at V and 7 bases at J, with 14 bases between the two ends. The CDR3 length is 14 residues. CDR1 is MDHEN and CDR2 is SYDVKM in the germline V gene. The DNA of the CDR3 is TGTGCCAGCAGTTTAACCGACGGGGGCGGTGAAGCTTTCTTT. Its protein is CASSLTDGGGEAFF. Full variable domain (outside the CDR3, taken from reference TRBV28 and TRBJ1-1): DVKVTQSSRYLVKRTGEKVFLECVQDMDHENMFWYRQDPGLGLRLIYFSYDVKMKEKGDIPEGYSVSREKKERFSLILESASTNQTSMYLCASSLTDGGGEAFFGQGTRLTVV.

The J gene is TRBJ2-6, the V gene TRBV7-3; perhaps D is TRBD1 or TRBD2 (5 bases each). Germline V gene sequence: CDR1 SGHTA, CDR2 FQGTGA. The ends were cut back, 5 bases at V and 0 bases at J, with 20 bases in the middle. This CDR3 region has 19 residues. CDR3 loop: CASSPTGQRYNSGANVLTF. In nucleotides, the CDR3 is TGTGCCAGCAGCCCTACGGGGCAGCGATACAACTCTGGGGCCAACGTCCTGACTTTC.

The chain links TRBV11-2 to TRBJ2-7; 7 nucleotides line up with TRBD2. Looked up from germline, CDR1 is SGHAT and CDR2 is FQNNGV. The CDR3 runs 17 residues. V trimming: 1 base; J trimming: 2 bases; junction bases outside the gene matches: 11. CDR3 sequence: CASSLVGREGNAYEQYF. In nucleotides, the CDR3 is TGTGCCAGCAGCTTAGTAGGGAGGGAGGGAAATGCCTACGAGCAGTACTTC.

This clone was counted once. This chain uses TRBV7-2 with TRBJ2-5; D possibly corresponds to TRBD2 (6 bases). V lost 3 bases, J lost 1 base, and 15 bases lay in between. CDR1 is SGHTA and CDR2 is FQGNSA in the germline V gene. The CDR3 loop spans 16 amino acids. CDR3 amino acids: CASSLDYRFLQETQYF. In DNA, the CDR3 is TGTGCCAGCAGCTTGGACTACAGGTTTCTCCAAGAGACCCAGTACTTC.

The rearrangement links TRBV4-3 to TRBJ1-2, with D perhaps matching TRBD1 (6 bases). Trimming left V 0 bases short and J 2 bases short, with 13 bases between. This CDR3 region has 16 residues. CDR1 is LGHNA, CDR2 YSLEER, per germline. The CDR3, as DNA: TGCGCCAGCAGCCAAGAGGCAGGGGACGGGAACTATGGCTACACCTTC. It yields the protein CASSQEAGDGNYGYTF.

This chain joins TRBV6-6 and TRBJ2-7, with TRBD2 as a possible D gene (5 bases). Per the germline V gene, CDR1 is MNHNY and CDR2 is SVGAGI (reference sequence). V dropped 0 bases and J dropped 2 bases, with 8 bases sitting between them. This CDR3 has 14 amino acids. In nucleotides, the CDR3 is TGTGCCAGCAGTTACTCCGGAGGCCCCTACGAGCAGTACTTC. As protein: CASSYSGGPYEQYF.

The chain couples TRBV5-6 to TRBJ2-2; the D gene is possibly TRBD1 (6 bases). V lost 2 bases and J lost 3, with 17 bases in between. From germline, CDR1 is SGHDT and CDR2 YYEEEE. The CDR3 is 17 amino acids. CDR3 DNA: TGTGCCAGCAGCTTTGGGTGGCTCTGGGGGCACACCGGGGAGCTGTTTTTT. This sequence encodes CASSFGWLWGHTGELFF.

V and J are TRBV11-3 and TRBJ2-2; D is possibly TRBD2 (7 bases). The CDR3 runs 15 residues. Germline CDR1 reads SGHNT; CDR2 reads YENEEA. Trimming removed 8 bases at V and 4 bases at J, with 17 bases between. CDR3 DNA sequence: TGTGCCAGCCATCCCCGGGGGGCCGGCACCGGGGAGCTGTTTTTT. Its translation is CASHPRGAGTGELFF. Together with reference TRBV11-3 and TRBJ2-2, the CDR3 gives the full variable domain: EAGVVQSPRYKIIEKKQPVAFWCNPISGHNTLYWYLQNLGQGPELLIRYENEEAVDDSQLPKDRFSAERLKGVDSTLKIQPAELGDSAVYLCASHPRGAGTGELFFGEGSRLTVL.

The chain combines TRBV19 with TRBJ2-4, with 11 nucleotides matching TRBD1. The length of the CDR3 is 20 residues. V lost 3 bases, J lost 1 base, and 14 bases stayed unmatched. Germline CDR1 is LNHDA and CDR2 is SQIVND (reference sequence). The CDR3 sequence: CASSIRTGGRSSWAKNIQYF. The CDR3 DNA sequence: TGTGCCAGTAGTATTCGGACAGGGGGCAGGAGTAGCTGGGCCAAAAACATTCAGTACTTC.

This clone showed up just a few times. The rearrangement uses TRBV29-1 and TRBJ1-2, with 7 bases lining up with TRBD1. The CDR3 length is 13 residues. V shed 6 bases, J shed 12 bases, and the junction held 16 bases outside the gene matches. Germline V gives CDR1 SQVTM, CDR2 ANQGSEA. The CDR3 nucleotides read TGCAGCGTGGCCGACAGGGCCTCTAGGAGAGACACCTTC. This encodes CSVADRASRRDTF.

J is TRBJ2-2 and V is TRBV4-1, with TRBD2 identical over 14 bases. In germline, CDR1 is MGHRA, CDR2 YSYEKL. Germline trimming cut 2 bases from V and 7 bases from J; bases unmatched to any gene: 12. The CDR3 sequence is 19 residues long. CDR3 bases: TGCGCCAGCAGCCAACCTGGACTAGCGGGGGGCCCTCAGGGCGGGGAGCTGTTTTTT. This sequence encodes CASSQPGLAGGPQGGELFF.

This clone appeared once. CDR3 nucleotides: TGTGCCAGCAGCGTGAGCGGAGAGCAGTTCTTC. It yields the protein CASSVSGEQFF. The chain couples TRBV5-6 to TRBJ2-1; a possible D gene is TRBD2 (5 bases). The CDR3 loop spans 11 amino acids. The germline CDR1 and CDR2 sequences are SGHDT and YYEEEE. Trimming stripped 4 bases from V and 10 bases from J, with 9 bases between.